The clone carrying this T cell receptor (beta chain) was seen only a few times. Its antigen remains unknown. This sample is part of a study of T cells in Graves' hyperthyroidism and ophthalmopathy. Across the whole study: The blood sample was taken at first diagnosis, before treatment began. Whole-study results and caveats: Appearing also in blood were most of the thyroid clonotypes expanded above 0.001. Ophthalmopathy was identified by the model a median around 6 months ahead of onset. By a 13 V-J model, ophthalmopathy was set apart from stable hyperthyroidism.

TCR beta CDR3 regions were amplified from RNA transcripts. TCR CDR3 underwent first-round RT-PCR with the HTBI primer set. TCRdb passed the multiplex PCR reads through MiXCR, listing each CDR3 protein once. The sample has 500,000 or so distinct CDR3 sequences; approximately 16% are singletons. Sequencing was done on a sample of blood. This clonotype was obtained from a woman aged 25-40 years with Graves' ophthalmopathy.

The CDR3 loop is CASSSSRRPTNEKLFF. The CDR3 DNA follows: TGTGCCAGCAGTTCGAGCAGACGGCCAACTAATGAAAAACTGTTTTTT. The chain recombines TRBV12-3 or TRBV12-4 with TRBJ1-4; D not certain. The CDR3 loop spans 16 amino acids. V was cut by 4 bases and J by 0 bases, with 12 bases left in between.